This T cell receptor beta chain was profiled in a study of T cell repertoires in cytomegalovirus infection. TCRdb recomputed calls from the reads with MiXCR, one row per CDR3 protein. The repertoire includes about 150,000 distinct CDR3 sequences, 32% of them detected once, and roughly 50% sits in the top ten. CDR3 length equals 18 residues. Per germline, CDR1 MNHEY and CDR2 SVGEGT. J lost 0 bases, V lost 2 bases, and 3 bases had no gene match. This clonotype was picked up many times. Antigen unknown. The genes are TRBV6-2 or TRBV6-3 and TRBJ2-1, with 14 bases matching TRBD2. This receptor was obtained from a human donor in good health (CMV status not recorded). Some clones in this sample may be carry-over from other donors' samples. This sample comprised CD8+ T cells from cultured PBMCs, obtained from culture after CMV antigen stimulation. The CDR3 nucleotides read TGTGCCAGCAGTTACGGGACTAGCGGGGGCCGCTCCTACAATGAGCAGTTCTTC. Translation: CASSYGTSGGRSYNEQFF.